The 30 T cell receptor beta chains below all came from one sample that was sequenced in a study of T-cell reconstitution after alpha-beta-depleted transplantation in children. For TCRbeta, the library was prepared with unique molecular identifiers. TCRdb analysed the PCR reads with MiXCR anew, one entry per CDR3 protein. The sample gives about 980,000 distinct CDR3 sequences, under 30% of which show up once; about 28% is in the top ten. The material sequenced was PBMCs, mostly from graft donor cells, taken 360 days after TCRalphabeta/CD19-depleted stem cell transplant. The receptors derive from a boy under two years old who had a stem cell transplant for SCID, so the T cells may come from the graft donor.

CDR3: CASSQPTVSYEQYF. CDR3 sequence (DNA): TGCGCCAGCAGCCAGCCGACAGTCTCCTACGAGCAGTACTTC. The chain joins TRBV4-1 to TRBJ2-7; D perhaps matches TRBD1 (5 bases). Between the trimmed V and J ends, which lost 3 bases and 0 bases, there was a span of 9 bases. CDR1 MGHRA and CDR2 YSYEKL come from the germline V gene. The CDR3 is 14 amino acids.

This chain joins TRBV20-1 and TRBJ2-1; D not resolved. V lost 3 bases, J lost 0 bases, and 6 bases lay in between. Germline loops: CDR1 DFQATT, CDR2 SNEGSKA (reference sequence). CDR3 length: 13 amino acids. The CDR3 region is CSARNGSYNEQFF. As DNA, the CDR3 is TGCAGTGCTAGGAACGGCTCCTACAATGAGCAGTTCTTC.

The rearrangement joins TRBV25-1 to TRBJ2-2; 9 positions match TRBD1. From germline, CDR1 is MGHDK and CDR2 SYGVNS. J lost 5 bases, V lost 4 bases, and 5 bases had no gene match. This CDR3 region has 15 residues. The CDR3 is CASSGDREWTGELFF. CDR3 DNA sequence: TGTGCCAGCAGTGGGGACAGGGAGTGGACCGGGGAGCTGTTTTTT.

This clonotype has more than one count but fewer than ten. The chain has TRBV20-1 and TRBJ2-7, with D possibly being TRBD1 (6 bases). The CDR3 totals 14 residues. Trimming removed 6 bases from V and 0 bases from J, with 15 bases in between. The germline V gene encodes CDR1 DFQATT and CDR2 SNEGSKA (reference sequence). The CDR3 loop reads CSARRDTNSYEQYF. CDR3 in DNA: TGCAGTGCCCGCCGGGACACCAACTCCTACGAGCAGTACTTC.

This clonotype was counted a few times. The V and J genes are TRBV20-1 and TRBJ1-2; unclear D gene. Germline-derived CDR1 and CDR2 are DFQATT and SNEGSKA (reference sequence). Trimming cost V 1 base and J 4 bases, with 16 bases left between them. The CDR3 is 15 amino acids. The CDR3 sequence: CSARAPVGLVYGYTF. CDR3 in DNA: TGCAGTGCTAGAGCACCCGTCGGACTCGTCTATGGCTACACCTTC.

The table lists this clonotype with a few counts. The chain carries TRBV10-3 and TRBJ2-4; D perhaps matches TRBD1 (6 bases). CDR1 ENHRY and CDR2 SYGVKD come from the germline V gene. Trimming cost V 0 bases and J 0 bases, with 21 bases left between them. The CDR3 spans 20 residues. The CDR3 sequence is CAISESAAGVPNTAKNIQYF. The CDR3 DNA sequence: TGTGCCATCAGTGAGTCGGCGGCAGGGGTGCCTAACACAGCCAAAAACATTCAGTACTTC.

CDR3 loop: CASSRGLAGGPRAGELFF. The CDR3 region has the DNA TGTGCCAGCAGTAGAGGACTAGCGGGGGGGCCTAGGGCCGGGGAGCTGTTTTTT. This chain connects TRBV12-3 or TRBV12-4 to TRBJ2-2; 15 positions agree with TRBD2. The CDR3 runs 18 residues. V was clipped by 5 bases and J by 6 bases; unmatched bases: 10.

This chain joins TRBV12-3 or TRBV12-4 and TRBJ2-1; D gene uncertain. Trimming took 2 bases from V and 3 from J, leaving 8 bases between them. There are 14 residues in the CDR3. The CDR3 loop is CASSLIGIYNEQFF. CDR3 coding DNA: TGTGCCAGCAGTTTAATAGGGATCTACAATGAGCAGTTCTTC.

The chain recombines TRBV15 with TRBJ2-3; D is uncertain. With 3 bases removed from V and 4 bases from J, the gap between germline ends came to 14 bases. The germline CDR1 and CDR2 sequences are LNHNV and YYDKDF (reference sequence). The CDR3 consists of 15 residues. CDR3 sequence reads: CATSRSPGRPDTQYF. The CDR3 nucleotides read TGTGCCACCAGCAGGTCCCCGGGCCGGCCAGATACGCAGTATTTT.

The J gene is TRBJ1-1, the V gene TRBV27; D possibly corresponds to TRBD1 (5 bases). CDR3 length equals 13 residues. V was clipped by 6 bases and J by 2 bases, with 10 bases between them. CDR1 MNHEY and CDR2 SMNVEV come from the germline V gene (reference sequence). The CDR3 DNA is TGTGCCAGCAGATTTCGGGACAACACTGAAGCTTTCTTT. Translated: CASRFRDNTEAFF.

The gene calls are TRBV6-5 and TRBJ2-3, with 9 positions matching TRBD2. Germline CDR1 MNHEY, CDR2 SVGAGI. With 0 bases clipped from V and 4 bases from J, the junction kept 5 bases outside the gene matches. The CDR3 contains 16 residues. CDR3 sequence (DNA): TGTGCCAGCAGTTACTCGTGGCGGGGGGGCCCAGATACGCAGTATTTT. Residues: CASSYSWRGGPDTQYF.

This chain joins TRBV6-1 and TRBJ2-7; 9 bases match TRBD1. The V gene's germline CDR1 is MNHNS and CDR2 SASEGT. The trim removed 6 bases at V and 5 bases at J, leaving 8 bases unmatched. The CDR3 extends over 14 amino acids. The CDR3 reads CASSFGQGRHEQYF. CDR3 nucleotide sequence: TGTGCCAGCAGCTTCGGACAGGGGAGGCACGAGCAGTACTTC.

There are a few counts of this clonotype. The rearrangement joins TRBV30 to TRBJ1-5; D possibly corresponds to TRBD1 (6 bases). Deletions cut 8 bases from V and 0 bases from J, with 14 bases between. The CDR3 extends over 14 amino acids. Germline V CDR1 and CDR2: GTSNPN, SVGIG (reference sequence). The CDR3 DNA reads as TGTGCCCTAGGGGGGATCAATAGCAATCAGCCCCAGCATTTT. Protein: CALGGINSNQPQHF.

This clonotype was recorded at least ten times. The chain recombines TRBV6-5 with TRBJ2-3; D gene ambiguous. CDR3 length: 14 residues. V was clipped by 2 bases and J by 0 bases, with 6 bases between them. Germline-derived CDR1 and CDR2 are MNHEY and SVGAGI. This CDR3 reads CASSYPTSTDTQYF. CDR3 DNA sequence: TGTGCCAGCAGTTACCCTACTAGCACAGATACGCAGTATTTT.

This clonotype has more than one count but fewer than ten. The rearrangement uses TRBV2 and TRBJ2-7, with a weak D call TRBD2 (5 bases). This CDR3 comprises 12 residues. The V end was cut by 5 bases, the J end by 7 bases, with 12 bases between. Germline CDR1 reads SNHLY; CDR2 reads FYNNEI. Here the CDR3 DNA reads TGTGCCAGCAGTTACGACTGGAGGGAGCAGTACTTC. Translated: CASSYDWREQYF. The full variable domain, completed using reference TRBV2 and TRBJ2-7, is EPEVTQTPSHQVTQMGQEVILRCVPISNHLYFYWYRQILGQKVEFLVSFYNNEISEKSEIFDDQFSVERPDGSNFTLKIRSTKLEDSAMYFCASSYDWREQYFGPGTRLTVT.

This chain joins TRBV28 and TRBJ1-2, with a weak D call TRBD1 (6 bases). V shed 5 bases and J shed 5 bases, with 12 bases lying between them. This CDR3 has 13 residues. CDR1 is MDHEN and CDR2 is SYDVKM in the germline V gene. The CDR3: CASSRTVTYGYTF. The CDR3 coding sequence is TGTGCCAGCAGTCGGACAGTTACATATGGCTACACCTTC.

This clonotype was seen more than once but under ten times. CDR3: CASSLGGQGTFNEQFF. The DNA for the CDR3 is TGCGCCAGCAGCTTGGGGGGACAGGGTACCTTCAATGAGCAGTTCTTC. The V gene is TRBV5-1, the J gene TRBJ2-1; 9 nucleotides match TRBD1. Germline loops: CDR1 SGHRS, CDR2 YFSETQ. V gave up 0 bases and J gave up 6 bases; unmatched junction bases: 7. This CDR3 region has 16 residues.

This clonotype was observed a few times. V gene TRBV10-3 combines with J gene TRBJ2-3; 15 nucleotides agree with TRBD2. The V segment lost 4 bases and the J segment 0 bases; nucleotides outside the gene matches: 8. Germline lookup yields CDR1 ENHRY and CDR2 SYGVKD. The CDR3 contains 19 residues. The CDR3 nucleotides are TGTGCCATCAGTGGGGGACTAGCGGGGGGCCCTCCTAGCACAGATACGCAGTATTTT. This sequence encodes CAISGGLAGGPPSTDTQYF.

V gene TRBV20-1 combines with J gene TRBJ2-1; 8 bases are a match to TRBD2. CDR1 and CDR2 (germline): DFQATT, SNEGSKA (reference sequence). The CDR3 spans 14 residues. The trim removed 4 bases at V and 5 bases at J, leaving 7 bases unmatched. The DNA of the CDR3 is TGCAGTGCTATCAATAGCGGGGTGAACAATGAGCAGTTCTTC. This codes for CSAINSGVNNEQFF.

This clonotype was counted between two and nine times. The chain has TRBV6-5 and TRBJ1-2; 9 bases map to TRBD1. Germline values: CDR1 MNHEY, CDR2 SVGAGI. V shed 4 bases, J shed 7 bases, and the junction held 7 bases outside the gene matches. This CDR3 has 14 amino acids. The chain's CDR3 is CASSFLTGGSGYTF. CDR3 coding DNA: TGTGCCAGCAGTTTCCTCACAGGGGGCTCTGGCTACACCTTC.

V gene TRBV20-1 combines with J gene TRBJ2-7, with 12 positions matching TRBD2. The ends lost 4 bases at V and 3 bases at J; junction bases unmatched: 4. In germline, CDR1 is DFQATT, CDR2 SNEGSKA (reference sequence). The CDR3 consists of 14 residues. The CDR3 sequence is CSAITSGGNYEQYF. The CDR3 nucleotides read TGCAGTGCTATCACTAGCGGGGGGAACTACGAGCAGTACTTC.

There are a few counts of this clonotype. This chain connects TRBV24-1 to TRBJ2-1; D not resolved. This CDR3 region has 13 residues. The germline V and J ends were trimmed by 0 bases and 10 bases, with 9 bases remaining between them. CDR1 KGHDR and CDR2 SFDVKD come from the germline V gene. The DNA of the CDR3 is TGTGCCACCAGTGATTTGCCCCTTGAGGAGCAGTTCTTC. This encodes CATSDLPLEEQFF.

The chain is built from TRBV20-1 and TRBJ2-7, with 10 positions matching TRBD1. With V trimmed by 6 bases and J by 1 base, 6 bases remained unmatched. The V gene's germline CDR1 is DFQATT and CDR2 SNEGSKA (reference sequence). This CDR3 comprises 14 residues. DNA for the CDR3: TGCAGTGCGTTGGGACAGGGGATTTCCTACGAGCAGTACTTC. Protein: CSALGQGISYEQYF.

This rearrangement joins TRBV5-1 to TRBJ2-7, with 9 bases aligning to TRBD1. With V trimmed by 3 bases and J by 3 bases, 7 bases remained unmatched. From germline, CDR1 is SGHRS and CDR2 YFSETQ. The CDR3 is made up of 15 amino acids. In DNA form, the CDR3 reads TGCGCCAGCAGCTGGGGGACAGGGCCACTCTACGAGCAGTACTTC. It specifies CASSWGTGPLYEQYF.

This sequence joins TRBV20-1 and TRBJ2-3; TRBD1 matches 8 bases. J gave up 1 base and V 0 bases, and 6 bases lay outside the gene matches. The CDR3 is made up of 16 amino acids. Germline V gene data show CDR1 as DFQATT and CDR2 as SNEGSKA (reference sequence). In nucleotides, the CDR3 is TGCAGTGCTAGAGAGGTTGAGACAGGGGGCACAGATACGCAGTATTTT. It encodes CSAREVETGGTDTQYF.

V and J are TRBV11-2 and TRBJ2-5; a weak D match, TRBD2 (6 bases). Germline-derived CDR1 and CDR2 are SGHAT and FQNNGV. There are 18 residues in the CDR3. The V and J ends lost 1 base and 4 bases respectively, with 22 bases between them. The DNA for the CDR3 is TGTGCCAGCAGCTTAGGTCTCCTAGCGCCCTCCCCGGGAGAGACCCAGTACTTC. Translation: CASSLGLLAPSPGETQYF.

The chain is built from TRBV20-1 and TRBJ2-7; TRBD1 agrees at 7 bases. Trimming at V came to 5 bases and at J to 2 bases, leaving 9 bases not matched to a gene. CDR3 length equals 14 residues. CDR1 is DFQATT, CDR2 SNEGSKA, per germline (reference sequence). This CDR3 reads CSASQTGPPYEQYF. As DNA, the CDR3 is TGCAGTGCTTCCCAGACAGGGCCCCCCTACGAGCAGTACTTC.

V and J are TRBV25-1 and TRBJ1-2; no firm D call. The V gene's germline CDR1 is MGHDK and CDR2 SYGVNS. The CDR3 spans 13 residues. V lost 3 bases, J lost 4 bases, and 9 bases lay in between. For the CDR3, the DNA is TGTGCCAGCAGTGAGACCGGGCGCTATGGCTACACCTTC. Amino acid sequence: CASSETGRYGYTF.

The rearrangement joins TRBV2 to TRBJ1-5; TRBD1 matches 7 bases. Germline assignment: CDR1 SNHLY and CDR2 FYNNEI. This CDR3 has 15 amino acids. J was trimmed by 9 bases and V by 5 bases; bases with no gene match: 13. The CDR3 reads CASSLWGQNLSPQHF. DNA for the CDR3: TGTGCCAGCAGTCTGTGGGGACAGAACCTATCGCCCCAGCATTTT.

The chain couples TRBV20-1 to TRBJ2-3; 9 nucleotides match TRBD2. The CDR3 runs to 16 residues. Trimming removed 5 bases from V and 2 bases from J; junction bases left unmatched: 11. Germline assignment: CDR1 DFQATT and CDR2 SNEGSKA (reference sequence). CDR3: CSASDSGGAVTDTQYF. The DNA for the CDR3 is TGCAGTGCTTCCGATAGCGGGGGTGCTGTCACAGATACGCAGTATTTT.